The 27 T cell receptor beta chains presented below share a single source sample, sequenced in a study of Ad26.COV2.S vaccination and SARS-CoV-2 variants. Produced via immunoSEQ multiplex PCR; TCRdb's table is partial and in-frame only. The sample consists of some 480,000 clones, roughly 87% of them appearing once. As for treatment: about 20 received Ad26.COV2.S at low or high dose, single or two shots; several received placebo; per-sample allocation not given. Following the first vaccine or placebo injection, samples were taken on day 63. The sample was peripheral blood, taken in a trial of Ad26.COV2.S vaccine versus placebo. The receptors come from a person between 18 and 65 years old who received the Ad26.COV2.S COVID-19 vaccine or a placebo.

This chain uses TRBV5-1 with TRBJ2-5; 10 bases match TRBD2. The CDR3 is 14 amino acids. The V gene end was trimmed by 4 bases and the J gene end by 3 bases; junction bases not matched to a gene: 3. Germline CDR1 SGHRS, CDR2 YFSETQ. The CDR3 nucleotides are TGCGCCAGCAGCCGGACTAGCGGAAAAGAGACCCAGTACTTC. Translating gives CASSRTSGKETQYF.

The CDR3 bases are TGTGCCAGCTCACCACCGGGAGTGGGGGCCGGGGAGCTGTTTTTT. Translating gives CASSPPGVGAGELFF. The chain is built from TRBV18 and TRBJ2-2; either TRBD1 or TRBD2 may fit D (5 bases each). The CDR3 is 15 residues long. Germline assignment: CDR1 KGHSH and CDR2 LQKENI. V gave up 0 bases and J gave up 6 bases, with 11 bases separating them.

The J gene is TRBJ2-5, the V gene TRBV15; D is perhaps TRBD2 (7 bases). The germline gives CDR1 LNHNV, CDR2 YYDKDF (reference sequence). The CDR3 extends over 15 amino acids. Trimming pared 0 bases from V and 7 bases from J, leaving 15 bases between. CDR3 in amino acids: CATSREWGGPVTQYF. DNA for the CDR3: TGTGCCACCAGCAGAGAATGGGGGGGGCCGGTGACCCAGTACTTC.

This chain uses TRBV6-2 or TRBV6-3 with TRBJ2-2, with D perhaps TRBD1 (5 bases). Germline loops: CDR1 MNHEY, CDR2 SVGEGT. Deletions cut 0 bases from V and 2 bases from J, with 13 bases between. This CDR3 is built from 17 residues. CDR3 residues: CASSYSISRGNTGELFF. The CDR3 DNA reads as TGTGCCAGCAGTTACTCGATCTCTAGGGGAAACACCGGGGAGCTGTTTTTT.

As DNA, the CDR3 is TGTGCCAGCAGTCTTAGTGACGGGGTGACTGAAGCTTTCTTT. This codes for CASSLSDGVTEAFF. The chain has TRBV28 and TRBJ1-1; no reliable D call. The germline V gene encodes CDR1 MDHEN and CDR2 SYDVKM. Trimming shortened V by 5 bases and J by 5 bases, and 15 bases separated the two germline ends. The CDR3 extends over 14 amino acids.

The J gene is TRBJ1-1, the V gene TRBV6-2 or TRBV6-3; D is unresolved. CDR1 and CDR2 from the germline V gene are MNHEY and SVGEGT. Trimming stripped 6 bases from V and 4 bases from J, with 12 bases between. This CDR3 comprises 13 residues. The CDR3 DNA reads TGTGCCAGCAGCAACTCGGTTGGCACTGAAGCTTTCTTT. Translated, it gives CASSNSVGTEAFF.

This clone has more than one count but fewer than ten. The CDR3 sequence is CAWTGRKNTEAFF. CDR3 DNA: TGTGCCTGGACAGGGAGAAAGAACACTGAAGCTTTCTTT. This chain connects TRBV30 to TRBJ1-1; TRBD1 might be the D (5 bases). The V end was cut by 4 bases, the J end by 1 base, with 10 bases between. Germline CDR1 reads GTSNPN; CDR2 reads SVGIG (reference sequence). The CDR3 is made up of 13 amino acids.

Points on this clone: The sample holds other DNA sequences that translate to the same CDR3. CDR3 nucleotides: TGTGCCAGCAGCCGAACTAGTGGTGAGCAGTTCTTC. As protein: CASSRTSGEQFF. The J gene is TRBJ2-1, the V gene TRBV7-9; TRBD2 is a possible D gene (5 bases). V lost 5 bases and J 9 bases, leaving 11 bases between the germline ends. Germline values: CDR1 SEHNR, CDR2 FQNEAQ (reference sequence). The length of the CDR3 is 12 residues.

V gene TRBV7-2 combines with J gene TRBJ1-2; D is undetermined. CDR3 length equals 14 residues. The germline V gene encodes CDR1 SGHTA and CDR2 FQGNSA. V was trimmed by 4 bases and J by 8 bases, leaving 17 bases between them. CDR3 DNA sequence: TGTGCCAGCAGCTCACCGGGAAACCTGGGAGGCTACACCTTC. Protein product: CASSSPGNLGGYTF.

A few counts support this clone. The rearrangement links TRBV6-5 to TRBJ1-2, with D uncertain. V was clipped by 3 bases and J by 2 bases, with 13 bases between them. This CDR3 is built from 15 residues. The V gene's germline CDR1 is MNHEY and CDR2 SVGAGI. This chain's CDR3 is CASSYYRSPNYGYTF. The CDR3 coding sequence is TGTGCCAGCAGTTATTACCGGAGTCCGAACTATGGCTACACCTTC.

The chain couples TRBV3-1 (or the pseudogene TRBV3-2) to TRBJ2-7, with 13 bases lining up with TRBD2. Germline CDR1 and CDR2: LGHDT and YNNKEL (reference sequence). The J segment lost 7 bases and the V segment lost 9 bases, leaving 3 bases of the junction unmatched. This CDR3 is 12 amino acids long. CDR3 residues: CARGLAGPEQYF. In DNA form, the CDR3 reads TGTGCCAGGGGACTAGCGGGGCCTGAGCAGTACTTC.

V gene TRBV29-1 combines with J gene TRBJ1-2, with TRBD1 identical over 8 bases. Germline V gene lookup returns CDR1 SQVTM and CDR2 ANQGSEA. With 7 bases clipped from V and 8 bases from J, the junction kept 9 bases outside the gene matches. CDR3 length equals 12 residues. CDR3 residues: CSAHRTGQGYTF. CDR3 DNA sequence: TGCAGCGCACATAGGACAGGGCAAGGCTACACCTTC.

The V call is TRBV29-1, the J call TRBJ1-1; D perhaps matches TRBD1 (5 bases). The CDR3 has 13 residues. Germline lookup yields CDR1 SQVTM and CDR2 ANQGSEA. With 5 bases removed from V and 0 bases from J, the gap between germline ends came to 10 bases. CDR3 in amino acids: CSVSTDMNTEAFF. The CDR3 DNA follows: TGCAGCGTTTCGACAGACATGAACACTGAAGCTTTCTTT.

The CDR3 loop is CASSHGPGNYGYTF. The CDR3 bases are TGTGCCAGCAGCCACGGGCCGGGGAACTATGGCTACACCTTC. The chain joins TRBV3-1 (or the pseudogene TRBV3-2) to TRBJ1-2, with D unresolved. Germline V gene data show CDR1 as LGHDT and CDR2 as YNNKEL (reference sequence). The CDR3 totals 14 residues. V gave up 3 bases and J gave up 2 bases, with 10 bases separating them.

This rearrangement joins TRBV4-1 to TRBJ2-1; D could derive from TRBD1 or TRBD2 (5 bases each). The CDR3 is 15 residues long. V lost 2 bases, J lost 7 bases, and 15 bases lay in between. CDR1 MGHRA and CDR2 YSYEKL come from the germline V gene. CDR3 DNA: TGCGCCAGCAGCCAAATGGGACGGGAATCTAATGAGCAGTTCTTC. The encoded protein is CASSQMGRESNEQFF.

The gene calls are TRBV6-2 or TRBV6-3 and TRBJ2-1; D ambiguous. V was clipped by 2 bases and J by 1 base, with 9 bases between them. Germline values: CDR1 MNHEY, CDR2 SVGEGT. The CDR3 runs to 15 residues. As DNA, the CDR3 is TGTGCCAGCAGTTACGAAGATACTTCCTACAATGAGCAGTTCTTC. Translating it yields CASSYEDTSYNEQFF.

The chain employs TRBV7-6 and TRBJ1-1; 8 nucleotides agree with TRBD1. The junction had 3 bases not matched to a gene; V was cut back by 4 bases and J by 5 bases. The V gene's germline CDR1 is SGHVS and CDR2 FNYEAQ. The CDR3 extends over 13 amino acids. CDR3: CASSSGGRTEAFF. The CDR3, as DNA: TGTGCCAGCAGCTCAGGGGGCCGGACTGAAGCTTTCTTT. The whole variable domain, remainder taken from reference TRBV7-6 and TRBJ1-1, is GAGVSQSPRYKVTKRGQDVALRCDPISGHVSLYWYRQALGQGPEFLTYFNYEAQQDKSGLPNDRFSAERPEGSISTLTIQRTEQRDSAMYRCASSSGGRTEAFFGQGTRLTVV.

This clone was seen ten or more times. V usage is TRBV15 and J usage is TRBJ2-1; no clear D. Germline V gene lookup returns CDR1 LNHNV and CDR2 YYDKDF (reference sequence). Deletions cut 5 bases from V and 10 bases from J, with 18 bases between. This CDR3 region has 14 residues. CDR3 nucleotides: TGTGCCACCAGCCGTCTGGTGGGGATCACGGAGCAGTTCTTC. This sequence encodes CATSRLVGITEQFF. Full variable domain (missing parts from reference TRBV15 and TRBJ2-1): DAMVIQNPRYQVTQFGKPVTLSCSQTLNHNVMYWYQQKSSQAPKLLFHYYDKDFNNEADTPDNFQSRRPNTSFCFLDIRSPGLGDTAMYLCATSRLVGITEQFFGPGTRLTVL.

V gene TRBV29-1 combines with J gene TRBJ2-7; D gene unclear. CDR3 length: 13 amino acids. Trimming pared 1 base from V and 3 bases from J, leaving 10 bases between. From germline, CDR1 is SQVTM and CDR2 ANQGSEA. Here the CDR3 reads CSVEVSPDYEQYF. The CDR3 DNA sequence: TGCAGCGTTGAAGTTAGTCCGGACTACGAGCAGTACTTC.

The chain has TRBV30 and TRBJ2-1, with D perhaps assigned TRBD1 or TRBD2 (5 bases each). Between the trimmed V and J ends, which lost 8 bases and 6 bases, there was a span of 17 bases. CDR3 length: 13 residues. CDR1 GTSNPN and CDR2 SVGIG come from the germline V gene (reference sequence). The CDR3 reads CAGDRLRSNEQFF. As DNA, the CDR3 is TGTGCCGGGGACCGCCTCCGGTCCAATGAGCAGTTCTTC.

The rearrangement links TRBV28 to TRBJ1-4, with D possibly matching TRBD1 (5 bases). CDR1 MDHEN and CDR2 SYDVKM come from the germline V gene. The CDR3 length is 14 residues. V was clipped by 3 bases and J by 8 bases, with 13 bases between them. This CDR3 is CASSFLGPIEKLFF. The CDR3 DNA is TGTGCCAGCAGTTTCCTGGGACCGATAGAAAAACTGTTTTTT.

The chain is built from TRBV20-1 and TRBJ2-5; tentative D call: TRBD2 (5 bases). V lost 3 bases and J 5 bases, leaving 13 bases between the germline ends. CDR1 is DFQATT and CDR2 is SNEGSKA in the germline V gene (reference sequence). The CDR3 has 13 amino acids. The DNA for the CDR3 is TGCAGTGCTAGTCCGGGGTTTTTGGAGACCCAGTACTTC. Translation gives CSASPGFLETQYF.

This clone has only one observation. This chain uses TRBV12-3 or TRBV12-4 with TRBJ2-3; D gene ambiguous. V lost 5 bases and J lost 9, with 9 bases in between. This CDR3 is 11 amino acids long. In DNA form, the CDR3 reads TGTGCCAGCAGTCCCCGCAACACGCAGTATTTT. Translated, it gives CASSPRNTQYF.

The chain employs TRBV5-6 and TRBJ1-1; no clear D gene. Per the germline V gene, CDR1 is SGHDT and CDR2 is YYEEEE. V lost 4 bases to trimming and J lost 6 bases, with 13 bases between them. This CDR3 is built from 13 residues. The CDR3 region has the DNA TGTGCCAGCAGCCGTTACCACACCCCTGAAGCTTTCTTT. It is translated as CASSRYHTPEAFF. Looking up the rest from reference TRBV5-6 and TRBJ1-1 gives the full variable domain: DAGVTQSPTHLIKTRGQQVTLRCSPKSGHDTVSWYQQALGQGPQFIFQYYEEEERQRGNFPDRFSGHQFPNYSSELNVNALLLGDSALYLCASSRYHTPEAFFGQGTRLTVV.

The chain employs TRBV7-8 and TRBJ1-2; D gene uncertain. The CDR3 contains 16 residues. In germline, CDR1 is SGHVS, CDR2 FQNEAQ. Trimming stripped 5 bases from V and 1 base from J, with 17 bases between. The CDR3 protein is CASSHKRTGDNYGYTF. In DNA form, the CDR3 reads TGTGCCAGCAGCCATAAACGCACTGGAGATAACTATGGCTACACCTTC.

The sample holds a few counts of this clone. This chain uses TRBV6-5 with TRBJ1-5; D call uncertain. Trimming left V 5 bases short and J 4 bases short, with 12 bases between. The CDR3 runs to 14 residues. CDR1 MNHEY and CDR2 SVGAGI come from the germline V gene. CDR3 amino acids: CASSTGGPNQPQHF. The CDR3 DNA reads TGTGCCAGCAGTACCGGAGGGCCTAATCAGCCCCAGCATTTT.

J is TRBJ1-1 and V is TRBV6-2 or TRBV6-3; D may be TRBD1 (6 bases). Germline lookup yields CDR1 MNHEY and CDR2 SVGEGT. Trimming removed 2 bases at V and 1 base at J, with 11 bases between. The CDR3 covers 15 residues. The CDR3, as DNA: TGTGCCAGCAGTTACCGGGGGGCTAGGAACACTGAAGCTTTCTTT. Protein: CASSYRGARNTEAFF.